This TCR beta chain appears in the sequencing data of a study of blood T cell repertoires in COVID-19. Study details: In each case, the material was cDNA or gDNA derived from T cells, B-cell-depleted T cells, or PBMCs.

Germline-derived CDR1 and CDR2 are SGHAT and FQNNGV. V lost 1 base to trimming and J lost 4 bases; unmatched junction nucleotides: 4. The CDR3 consists of 15 residues. Clones were sequenced by immunoSEQ multiplex PCR, and TCRdb holds only the in-frame ones, with some missing. The sample carries a few hundred thousand clones, about 88% recorded once. This clonotype originated in a woman aged 25 to 39 who had recovered from COVID-19. The chain carries TRBV11-2 and TRBJ1-5, with TRBD1 matching over 7 bases. The sequencing sample was made of PBMCs or T cells enriched from blood (not recorded which). CDR3 sequence reads: CASSLGTGGNQPQHF. The CDR3 DNA reads as TGTGCCAGCAGCTTAGGGACAGGAGGGAATCAGCCCCAGCATTTT.